This T cell receptor (beta chain) emerged from a study of shared clonotypes between healthy human individuals. Study summary: CD4 naive cells filled three plates per donor, CD4 memory three, CD8 naive two and CD8 memory one.

Trimming cost V 5 bases and J 4 bases, with 20 bases left between them. The germline gives CDR1 SNHLY, CDR2 FYNNEI. The CDR3 has 16 amino acids. The donors, all of them Caucasian adults, lived in Nashville, Tennessee. It was across several immunoSEQ plates that each subset's genomic DNA was evenly split. Measured with immunoSEQ multiplex PCR; TCRdb has only the in-frame clones, and not every one. This table holds around 2.5 million clones, 93% found once. The source of this sequence is a man younger than 35 in good health. Some clones in this sample may be carry-over from other donors' samples. The sequenced sample was naive CD4+ T cells from PBMCs. Subset indicated: CD45RA+ positively selected. The J gene is TRBJ2-5, the V gene TRBV2, with D possibly called TRBD1 or TRBD2 (5 bases each). The CDR3 coding sequence is TGTGCCAGCAGTCCAGGGAGTGGAGTCCGTGGAGAGACCCAGTACTTC. Translation: CASSPGSGVRGETQYF.